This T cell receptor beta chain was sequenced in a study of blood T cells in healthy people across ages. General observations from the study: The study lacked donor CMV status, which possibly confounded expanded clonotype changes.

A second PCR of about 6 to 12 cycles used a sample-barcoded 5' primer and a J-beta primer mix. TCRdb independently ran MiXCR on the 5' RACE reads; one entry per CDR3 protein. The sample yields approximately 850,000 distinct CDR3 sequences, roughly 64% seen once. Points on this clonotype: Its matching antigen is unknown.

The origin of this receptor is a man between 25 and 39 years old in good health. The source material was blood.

The CDR3 coding sequence is TGTGCCAGCACCCTACTCGGGCAGAAAGAGACCCAGTACTTC. It yields the protein CASTLLGQKETQYF. The rearrangement links TRBV6-5 to TRBJ2-5; D is uncertain. Germline V CDR1 and CDR2: MNHEY, SVGAGI. The CDR3 totals 14 residues. V was shortened by 7 bases and J by 3 bases, with 15 bases between the two germline ends.